Presented here are 27 T cell receptor beta chains from one specimen sequenced in a study of T cells in Graves' hyperthyroidism and ophthalmopathy. RNA transcripts were the template for amplifying TCR beta CDR3 regions. The primer set for the first-round RT-PCR of the TCR CDR3 was HTBI. TCRdb re-called the multiplex PCR reads with MiXCR, one entry per CDR3 protein. The sample has about 570,000 distinct CDR3 sequences, 46% seen once. The sequenced sample consisted of peripheral blood or thyroid tissue (not recorded which). These receptors originate from an adult woman with Graves' disease, either hyperthyroidism or ophthalmopathy (not recorded which).

The DNA for the CDR3 is TGTGCCAGCAGCGACGGGACAGGGCCGGGAGAAAAACTGTTTTTT. Residues: CASSDGTGPGEKLFF. The genes are TRBV9 and TRBJ1-4; 9 nucleotides agree with TRBD1. This CDR3 region has 15 residues. Trimming cost V 3 bases and J 8 bases; bases outside gene matches: 8. Per germline, CDR1 SGDLS and CDR2 YYNGEE.

The chain joins TRBV25-1 to TRBJ1-4; D may be TRBD1 (5 bases). Germline CDR1 is MGHDK and CDR2 is SYGVNS. The CDR3 runs 16 residues. The V end was cut by 2 bases, the J end by 3 bases, with 13 bases between. The DNA of the CDR3 is TGTGCCAGCAGTGAAGAGGGGTTTGGAGCTAATGAAAAACTGTTTTTT. Amino acids: CASSEEGFGANEKLFF.

There are many counts of this clonotype. The chain recombines TRBV10-3 with TRBJ1-1, with D perhaps matching TRBD1 (5 bases). The V and J ends lost 0 bases and 7 bases respectively, with 18 bases between them. Germline V gene data show CDR1 as ENHRY and CDR2 as SYGVKD. The CDR3 is 16 residues long. The CDR3 DNA is TGTGCCATCAGTGAGTCCCAGGGAAGTAGCGCCTTTGAAGCTTTCTTT. Protein product: CAISESQGSSAFEAFF.

This clonotype was detected many times. This chain connects TRBV6-1 to TRBJ2-3; D is unclear. Germline V gene lookup returns CDR1 MNHNS and CDR2 SASEGT. CDR3 length: 13 residues. The V end was cut by 4 bases, the J end by 1 base, with 6 bases between. The DNA of the CDR3 is TGTGCCAGCAGTGGGGCTCGCACAGATACGCAGTATTTT. Translated: CASSGARTDTQYF.

This clonotype was recorded many times. This rearrangement joins TRBV7-6 to TRBJ1-4; maybe TRBD1 (6 bases). CDR1 and CDR2 from the germline V gene are SGHVS and FNYEAQ. This CDR3 region has 16 residues. V shed 0 bases and J shed 7 bases, with 15 bases lying between them. CDR3 in amino acids: CASSLARDMMGEKLFF. The CDR3 DNA reads TGTGCCAGCAGCTTAGCCCGGGACATGATGGGTGAAAAACTGTTTTTT.

This rearrangement joins TRBV10-2 to TRBJ2-6; D gene uncertain. This CDR3 contains 15 residues. V shed 0 bases and J shed 4 bases, with 7 bases lying between them. Germline CDR1 WSHSY, CDR2 SAAADI. CDR3: CASSESTRGANVLTF. The CDR3 DNA follows: TGCGCCAGCAGTGAGTCGACTCGGGGGGCCAACGTCCTGACTTTC.

The chain carries TRBV2 and TRBJ2-7, with D perhaps assigned TRBD1 or TRBD2 (5 bases each). With 8 bases removed from V and 0 bases from J, the gap between germline ends came to 11 bases. In germline, CDR1 is SNHLY, CDR2 FYNNEI. The CDR3 is 13 amino acids. The CDR3, as DNA: TGTGCCAGCGCCGGGACGAGCTCCTACGAGCAGTACTTC. Translating gives CASAGTSSYEQYF.

In this sample, this clonotype turned up many times. The V call is TRBV29-1, the J call TRBJ2-7; the D is unclear. Germline V CDR1 and CDR2: SQVTM, ANQGSEA. The CDR3 loop spans 16 amino acids. V lost 0 bases and J lost 3, with 18 bases in between. CDR3 sequence (DNA): TGCAGCGTTGAAGATTTAAATCGGAAGGGTTTCTACGAGCAGTACTTC. Translating gives CSVEDLNRKGFYEQYF.

In DNA form, the CDR3 reads TGTGCCAGCAGCCCTACTAGCGATATTGTCAATGAGCAGTTCTTC. This encodes CASSPTSDIVNEQFF. The rearrangement joins TRBV9 to TRBJ2-1; 7 bases align to TRBD2. CDR1 is SGDLS and CDR2 is YYNGEE in the germline V gene. The CDR3 extends over 15 amino acids. The V segment lost 4 bases and the J segment 6 bases; nucleotides outside the gene matches: 10.

The rearrangement uses TRBV7-3 and TRBJ2-5, with a weak D call TRBD1 (5 bases). The length of the CDR3 is 14 residues. V dropped 4 bases and J dropped 4 bases, with 13 bases sitting between them. Germline values: CDR1 SGHTA, CDR2 FQGTGA. CDR3 residues: CASSYGAGLETQYF. The CDR3 bases are TGTGCCAGCAGCTACGGTGCAGGGCTAGAGACCCAGTACTTC.

On this clonotype itself: Possible read error: a much larger clone is one base away. The chain has TRBV7-9 and TRBJ1-1; D is uncertain. The CDR3 spans 12 residues. Per the germline V gene, CDR1 is SEHNR and CDR2 is FQNEAQ (reference sequence). The germline V and J ends were trimmed by 4 bases and 0 bases, with 3 bases remaining between them. CDR3 amino acids: CASSSVNTEAFF. The CDR3 DNA reads TGTGCCAGCAGCTCCGTGAACACTGAAGCTTTCTTT.

This clonotype was seen at least ten times. V is TRBV12-3 or TRBV12-4 and J is TRBJ1-4, with 7 bases that match TRBD1. The CDR3 has 15 residues. The J segment lost 0 bases and the V segment lost 6 bases, leaving 4 bases of the junction unmatched. In DNA, the CDR3 is TGTGCCAGCAGACCCGGGACAGCAACTAATGAAAAACTGTTTTTT. It translates to CASRPGTATNEKLFF.

The J gene is TRBJ2-7, the V gene TRBV28, with a tentative D call TRBD2 (6 bases). Germline V lookup: CDR1 MDHEN, CDR2 SYDVKM. Trimming shortened V by 3 bases and J by 3 bases, and 12 bases separated the two germline ends. The CDR3 length is 14 residues. This CDR3 is CASSFLAKGYEQYF. The CDR3 DNA reads TGTGCCAGCAGTTTCCTAGCGAAAGGCTACGAGCAGTACTTC. Complete variable domain (other parts from reference TRBV28 and TRBJ2-7): DVKVTQSSRYLVKRTGEKVFLECVQDMDHENMFWYRQDPGLGLRLIYFSYDVKMKEKGDIPEGYSVSREKKERFSLILESASTNQTSMYLCASSFLAKGYEQYFGPGTRLTVT.

This clonotype was seen many times. The genes are TRBV4-2 and TRBJ2-7, with 7 positions matching TRBD1. V lost 2 bases, J lost 4 bases, and 8 bases stayed unmatched. The germline V gene encodes CDR1 LGHNA and CDR2 YNFKEQ. This CDR3 is built from 15 residues. The CDR3 is CASSQRDSGGYEQYF. The CDR3 DNA reads as TGTGCCAGCAGCCAACGGGACAGTGGGGGATACGAGCAGTACTTC.

This chain links TRBV7-9 with TRBJ1-1; TRBD1 aligns across 8 bases. This CDR3 is 13 amino acids long. V was pared by 3 bases and J by 10 bases, with 7 bases of the junction left unmatched. Looked up from germline, CDR1 is SEHNR and CDR2 is FQNEAQ (reference sequence). The CDR3: CASSFTGGSGAFF. The CDR3, as DNA: TGTGCCAGCAGCTTTACAGGGGGGAGTGGAGCTTTCTTT.

Concerning this clonotype: A much larger clone lies a single base off, so this may be a read error. The chain is built from TRBV19 and TRBJ1-4, with D unclear. Trimming shortened V by 3 bases and J by 5 bases, and 10 bases separated the two germline ends. The CDR3 loop spans 14 amino acids. From germline, CDR1 is LNHDA and CDR2 SQIVND (reference sequence). The DNA for the CDR3 is TGTGCCAGTAGTATCCAGAGGAGAAATGAAAAACTGTTTTTT. This encodes CASSIQRRNEKLFF.

Regarding this clonotype: A much larger clone differs from this one at a single base, so this may be a read error. The chain couples TRBV20-1 to TRBJ2-7; 10 bases are a match to TRBD2. From germline, CDR1 is DFQATT and CDR2 SNEGSKA (reference sequence). This CDR3 region has 18 residues. The CDR3 coding sequence is TGCAATGCACCCCTGGGTGGACTAGCGGAGGGGGTCCCCTACGAGCAGTACTTC. Amino acid sequence: CNAPLGGLAEGVPYEQYF.

At least ten counts were recorded for this clonotype. V usage is TRBV25-1 and J usage is TRBJ1-1, with a possible D match to TRBD1 (6 bases). The CDR3 is 12 amino acids. Per the germline V gene, CDR1 is MGHDK and CDR2 is SYGVNS. Trimming took off 8 bases at V and 5 bases at J, with 12 bases between the two ends. The CDR3 region is CASGEGGTEAFF. In DNA form, the CDR3 reads TGTGCCAGCGGAGAAGGGGGTACTGAAGCTTTCTTT.

This clonotype was detected only a few times. The chain joins TRBV7-9 to TRBJ2-7; TRBD1 aligns across 7 bases. This CDR3 comprises 14 residues. After removal of 5 bases from V and 3 bases from J, the junction contained 7 bases not matched to a gene. In germline, CDR1 is SEHNR, CDR2 FQNEAQ (reference sequence). CDR3 coding DNA: TGTGCCAGCAGCCCCGGGACAGTACGCTACGAGCAGTACTTC. Encoded protein: CASSPGTVRYEQYF.

This clonotype came up once. This rearrangement joins TRBV6-5 to TRBJ2-7; 7 bases are shared with TRBD1. J was trimmed by 2 bases and V by 2 bases; bases with no gene match: 6. The germline V gene has CDR1 MNHEY and CDR2 SVGAGI. CDR3 size: 15 residues. CDR3 sequence reads: CASSYRQDRTYEQYF. DNA of the CDR3: TGTGCCAGCAGTTACAGACAGGACAGGACCTACGAGCAGTACTTC.

The V and J genes are TRBV20-1 and TRBJ2-5; D is unresolved. Germline V gives CDR1 DFQATT, CDR2 SNEGSKA (reference sequence). Trimming removed 0 bases from V and 0 bases from J, with 5 bases in between. This CDR3 contains 13 residues. CDR3 sequence reads: CSARDSNQETQYF. CDR3 DNA sequence: TGCAGTGCTAGAGATTCCAACCAAGAGACCCAGTACTTC.

The chain couples TRBV7-2 to TRBJ2-7; 9 bases line up with TRBD1. With V trimmed by 6 bases and J by 0 bases, 6 bases remained unmatched. CDR3 length: 15 amino acids. The germline CDR1 and CDR2 sequences are SGHTA and FQGNSA. CDR3 sequence reads: CASSQDRGISYEQYF. The CDR3 coding sequence is TGTGCCAGCAGTCAAGACAGGGGGATCTCCTACGAGCAGTACTTC. Combining the CDR3 with reference TRBV7-2 and TRBJ2-7 gives the whole variable domain GAGVSQSPSNKVTEKGKDVELRCDPISGHTALYWYRQSLGQGLEFLIYFQGNSAPDKSGLPSDRFSAERTGGSVSTLTIQRTQQEDSAVYLCASSQDRGISYEQYFGPGTRLTVT.

This clonotype occurred many times. This chain links TRBV29-1 with TRBJ1-1; D gene uncertain. This CDR3 contains 10 residues. V was clipped by 3 bases and J by 6 bases, with 5 bases between them. In germline, CDR1 is SQVTM, CDR2 ANQGSEA. The CDR3 sequence: CSVDFPEAFF. DNA of the CDR3: TGCAGCGTTGATTTCCCTGAAGCTTTCTTT.

In this sample, this clonotype turned up many times. The chain uses TRBV5-6 and TRBJ1-1, with a possible D match to TRBD1 (6 bases). The CDR3 extends over 16 amino acids. The germline V gene encodes CDR1 SGHDT and CDR2 YYEEEE. The V end lost 4 bases, the J end lost 1 base, and 17 bases lay between the germline ends. Written as DNA, the CDR3 is TGTGCCAGCAGCCGGACGTGGGGGGCGACGAACACTGAAGCTTTCTTT. Translated: CASSRTWGATNTEAFF. Full variable domain (rest looked up from reference TRBV5-6 and TRBJ1-1): DAGVTQSPTHLIKTRGQQVTLRCSPKSGHDTVSWYQQALGQGPQFIFQYYEEEERQRGNFPDRFSGHQFPNYSSELNVNALLLGDSALYLCASSRTWGATNTEAFFGQGTRLTVV.

CDR3 amino acids: CASTGSLTGEQYF. Written as DNA, the CDR3 is TGTGCCAGCACCGGCAGCCTTACGGGCGAGCAGTACTTC. The J gene is TRBJ2-7, the V gene TRBV28; D ambiguous. Trimming took 7 bases from V and 6 from J, leaving 16 bases between them. This CDR3 is built from 13 residues. Germline CDR1 and CDR2: MDHEN and SYDVKM.

This chain joins TRBV7-9 and TRBJ2-5; D ambiguous. V lost 4 bases, J lost 5 bases, and 11 bases lay in between. The CDR3 totals 13 residues. Germline V lookup: CDR1 SEHNR, CDR2 FQNEAQ (reference sequence). CDR3 sequence (DNA): TGTGCCAGCAGCTCAGGTCTGGGGGAGACCCAGTACTTC. It codes for CASSSGLGETQYF.

The chain is built from TRBV19 and TRBJ1-2; D perhaps matches TRBD1 (5 bases). From germline, CDR1 is LNHDA and CDR2 SQIVND (reference sequence). V lost 5 bases and J 2 bases, leaving 21 bases between the germline ends. This CDR3 has 17 amino acids. The CDR3 region has the DNA TGTGCCAGTAGTCTCCCCGCGGTCAGGGTTTCGAACTATGGCTACACCTTC. This translates into CASSLPAVRVSNYGYTF.